The entry below gives a single T cell receptor beta chain sequence along with its context. The antigen is unknown. The entry originates in a study of T cells after posttransplantation cyclophosphamide. Sampled 1 year posttransplant, controls received myeloablative marrow transplants, methotrexate and a calcineurin inhibitor. General study points: Skin or GI-infiltrating T cells shared few TRB sequences with blood. Donor-recipient repertoire similarity was low at 1-2 months, rising over year one. Recipient CMV seropositivity and CMV reactivation strongly tracked TRB clonality.

The repertoire was sequenced with immunoSEQ multiplex PCR; TCRdb's copy has only in-frame clones and lacks some. The data hold fewer than 25,000 clones, with 89% observed a single time. The CDR3 consists of 12 residues. CDR1 is MNHNS, CDR2 SASEGT, per germline. The V and J ends lost 4 bases and 7 bases respectively, with 7 bases between them. V and J are TRBV6-1 and TRBJ2-2; D may be TRBD2 (5 bases). The receptor's source is a female patient aged 50-59 years who received an allogeneic stem cell transplant from an unrelated donor, was CMV-positive, and had chronic GVHD only. The graft donor may account for some of the T cells. Sequencing used PBMCs, obtained after an allogeneic stem cell transplant with a calcineurin inhibitor and methotrexate. This CDR3 reads CASSVLVGELFF. In nucleotides, the CDR3 is TGTGCCAGCAGTGTACTAGTCGGGGAGCTGTTTTTT.